This TCR beta chain was sequenced during a study of PD-1 blockade in classical Hodgkin lymphoma. Study results and limitations: CD4+ TCR diversity rose significantly by C4D1, and CD8+ TCR diversity did not.

Brentuximab vedotin exposure varied, and every patient relapsed after autologous stem cell transplantation. The CDR3 spans 15 residues. V dropped 1 base and J dropped 7 bases, with 14 bases sitting between them. Germline CDR1 reads LNHNV; CDR2 reads YYDKDF (reference sequence). Concerning this clone itself: What it binds is not known.

TCRdb's copy holds only in-frame clones and misses some; the assay was immunoSEQ multiplex PCR. This sample yields about 28,000 clones, of which roughly 70% are seen a single time; roughly 24% belongs to the top ten. The source is a human donor with classical Hodgkin lymphoma. The chain uses TRBV15 and TRBJ1-5; a possible D gene is TRBD1 (6 bases). The material was peripheral blood mononuclear cells (PBMCs), obtained before the second cycle of nivolumab. The CDR3 nucleotides are TGTGCCACCAGCAGAGGACAGGCCATCGGGCAGCCCCAGCATTTT. Translating gives CATSRGQAIGQPQHF.